Below, 30 T cell receptor beta chains from the same sample are listed, as sequenced in a study of Graves' ophthalmopathy and Graves' hyperthyroidism. Amplified material comprised TCR beta CDR3 regions derived from RNA transcripts. Second-round multiplex PCR followed a first-round RT-PCR using HTBI primers. TCRdb re-called the multiplex PCR reads through MiXCR, storing one row per CDR3 protein. The table shows around 1,000,000 distinct CDR3 sequences, with approximately 35% occurring only once. Sequences were obtained from peripheral blood or thyroid tissue (not recorded which). The receptors originated from an adult man with Graves' hyperthyroidism.

The V and J genes are TRBV6-2 or TRBV6-3 and TRBJ1-2, with unresolved D. This CDR3 has 11 residues. CDR1 MNHEY and CDR2 SVGEGT come from the germline V gene. V lost 8 bases to trimming and J lost 8 bases, with 12 bases between them. The CDR3 coding sequence is TGTGCCAGCGCCGGTCGGAGGGGCTACACCTTC. Residues: CASAGRRGYTF.

This clonotype occurred many times. This chain joins TRBV19 and TRBJ1-2, with TRBD1 matching 8 bases. Germline lookup yields CDR1 LNHDA and CDR2 SQIVND (reference sequence). The CDR3 loop spans 12 amino acids. V shed 7 bases and J 8 bases; nucleotides not matched to a gene: 6. The CDR3 region is CASKQGAWGYTF. In nucleotides, the CDR3 is TGTGCCAGTAAGCAGGGGGCGTGGGGCTACACCTTC. Based on the CDR3 plus reference TRBV19 and TRBJ1-2, the full variable domain is DGGITQSPKYLFRKEGQNVTLSCEQNLNHDAMYWYRQDPGQGLRLIYYSQIVNDFQKGDIAEGYSVSREKKESFPLTVTSAQKNPTAFYLCASKQGAWGYTFGSGTRLTVV.

Notes on this clonotype: A much larger clone lies one base from this, so it may be a read error. The rearrangement uses TRBV7-2 and TRBJ1-3; D call uncertain. The germline V gene has CDR1 SGHTA and CDR2 FQGNSA. This CDR3 contains 16 residues. CDR3 in DNA: TGTGCCAGCAGCTTAGTAGGATCACTCTCTGGAAACACCATACATTTT. Residues: CASSLVGSLSGNTIHF.

Worth noting for this clonotype: With a much larger clone just one base away, this may be a read error. The CDR3 reads CASSLDVAYGQYF. For the CDR3, the DNA is TGTGCCAGCAGCTTAGACGTGGCCTACGGGCAGTACTTC. V gene TRBV7-6 combines with J gene TRBJ2-7; D remains unclear. The CDR3 length is 13 residues. The germline gives CDR1 SGHVS, CDR2 FNYEAQ.

Comments on this clonotype: This could be a read error, since a much larger clone is one nucleotide away. J is TRBJ2-7 and V is TRBV25-1; a possible D gene is TRBD2 (5 bases). CDR3 length: 13 residues. Germline V gene lookup returns CDR1 MGHDK and CDR2 SYGVNS. Written as DNA, the CDR3 is TGTGTCAGCAGTTTGCGGGCTTACTACGAGCAGTACTTC. Translating gives CVSSLRAYYEQYF.

Comments on this clonotype: Given the absence of the conserved phenylalanine or tryptophan at the CDR3 end, a read error is likely. The DNA is left out, because the CDR3 cannot be placed on it with certainty; the CDR3 is given as TCRdb lists it. The gene calls are TRBV15 and TRBJ2-6; the tabulated D call, TRBD1, remains unverified against the DNA. Counting both end residues, the CDR3 totals 10 amino acids. CDR1 and CDR2 from the germline V gene are LNHNV and YYDKDF (reference sequence). The CDR3 sequence is CATSTERTGP.

This clonotype was counted a single time. V usage is TRBV7-9 and J usage is TRBJ1-2; maybe TRBD1 (5 bases). Deletions cut 5 bases from V and 8 bases from J, with 21 bases between. Germline assignment: CDR1 SEHNR and CDR2 FQNEAQ (reference sequence). This CDR3 spans 15 amino acids. The CDR3 nucleotides read TGTGCCAGCAGCCAAGGGAGCGGGAGGGGCGACGGCTACACCTTC. It encodes CASSQGSGRGDGYTF. Together with reference TRBV7-9 and TRBJ1-2, the CDR3 gives the full variable domain: DTGVSQNPRHKITKRGQNVTFRCDPISEHNRLYWYRQTLGQGPEFLTYFQNEAQLEKSRLLSDRFSAERPKGSFSTLEIQRTEQGDSAMYLCASSQGSGRGDGYTFGSGTRLTVV.

V usage is TRBV30 and J usage is TRBJ1-6, with D possibly being TRBD1 (5 bases). CDR3 size: 14 residues. Between the trimmed V and J ends, which lost 5 bases and 4 bases, there was a span of 12 bases. Germline V gene sequence: CDR1 GTSNPN, CDR2 SVGIG (reference sequence). Here the CDR3 reads CAWVDRSYNSPLHF. CDR3 bases: TGTGCCTGGGTCGACAGAAGTTATAATTCACCCCTCCACTTT.

Concerning this clonotype: It may be a read error: a sequence one base away is much more abundant. The chain is built from TRBV19 and TRBJ2-2; maybe TRBD2 (5 bases). CDR1 and CDR2 (germline): LNHDA, SQIVND (reference sequence). The CDR3 has 13 amino acids. Here the CDR3 reads CASGPLGTGELSF. Here the CDR3 DNA reads TGTGCCAGTGGGCCCTTAGGTACCGGGGAGCTGTCTTTT.

At least ten counts were recorded for this clonotype. The genes are TRBV29-1 and TRBJ1-5; D uncertain. The CDR3 contains 11 residues. Germline-derived CDR1 and CDR2 are SQVTM and ANQGSEA. Trimming left V 6 bases short and J 4 bases short, with 7 bases between. In DNA, the CDR3 is TGCAGCGTCCGGGCTAATCAGCCCCAGCATTTT. It translates to CSVRANQPQHF.

The sample holds one count of this clonotype. With a much larger clone just one base away, this may be a read error. DNA for the CDR3: TGTGCCACCAGTGATCCCCGGGGCACCCTCTTCGAGCAGTACTTC. As protein: CATSDPRGTLFEQYF. This sequence joins TRBV24-1 and TRBJ2-7, with D possibly called TRBD1 or TRBD2 (5 bases each). V gave up 3 bases and J gave up 6 bases, with 17 bases separating them. The CDR3 runs 15 residues. The V gene's germline CDR1 is KGHDR and CDR2 SFDVKD.

The chain uses TRBV29-1 and TRBJ1-3, with D perhaps matching TRBD1 (5 bases). This CDR3 is built from 14 residues. Trimming cost V 3 bases and J 8 bases, with 17 bases left between them. The germline CDR1 and CDR2 sequences are SQVTM and ANQGSEA. The CDR3 DNA sequence: TGCAGCGTTGATCGGGGGAACTATGGCTACACCATATATTTT. It yields the protein CSVDRGNYGYTIYF. Together with reference TRBV29-1 and TRBJ1-3, the CDR3 gives the full variable domain: SAVISQKPSRDICQRGTSLTIQCQVDSQVTMMFWYRQQPGQSLTLIATANQGSEATYESGFVIDKFPISRPNLTFSTLTVSNMSPEDSSIYLCSVDRGNYGYTIYFGEGSWLTVV.

Of note for this clonotype: Its ends do not fully match the called genes, so a read error is possible. The rearrangement links TRBV6-5 to TRBJ2-7; D is uncertain. Germline CDR1 reads MNHEY; CDR2 reads SVGAGI. This CDR3 spans 11 amino acids. The CDR3 sequence is CASRRSQRQDF. The CDR3 DNA follows: TGTGCCAGCAGGAGATCTCAGAGGCAGGACTTC.

The chain combines TRBV29-1 with TRBJ2-5; the match to TRBD2 covers 8 bases. Germline V gene sequence: CDR1 SQVTM, CDR2 ANQGSEA. The CDR3 totals 14 residues. The V gene end was trimmed by 7 bases and the J gene end by 5 bases; junction bases not matched to a gene: 12. CDR3 sequence reads: CSAQAGGGRETQYF. The DNA of the CDR3 is TGCAGCGCACAGGCCGGGGGCGGGAGGGAGACCCAGTACTTC.

This clonotype was counted many times. This chain joins TRBV25-1 and TRBJ2-7, with D possibly being TRBD1 (6 bases). The length of the CDR3 is 13 residues. V lost 4 bases to trimming and J lost 2 bases, with 9 bases between them. From germline, CDR1 is MGHDK and CDR2 SYGVNS. The CDR3 protein is CASSATGPYEQYF. The DNA for the CDR3 is TGTGCCAGCAGTGCCACAGGGCCCTACGAGCAGTACTTC.

This clonotype was seen ten or more times. The chain employs TRBV5-1 and TRBJ1-4; possible D gene TRBD1, 5 bases. V lost 5 bases to trimming and J lost 0 bases, with 8 bases between them. The CDR3 covers 14 residues. Germline loops: CDR1 SGHRS, CDR2 YFSETQ. In nucleotides, the CDR3 is TGCGCCAGCAGACAGGATTCAACTAATGAAAAACTGTTTTTT. Its protein is CASRQDSTNEKLFF.

The V gene is TRBV15, the J gene TRBJ1-2; D remains unclear. The V end lost 3 bases, the J end lost 3 bases, and 17 bases lay between the germline ends. This CDR3 is 16 amino acids long. Germline assignment: CDR1 LNHNV and CDR2 YYDKDF (reference sequence). The CDR3 sequence is CATSSGGVGIDYGYTF. CDR3 coding DNA: TGTGCCACCAGCAGTGGTGGGGTTGGAATAGACTATGGCTACACCTTC.

This clonotype was counted many times. The chain employs TRBV7-8 and TRBJ2-2; 12 bases are a match to TRBD2. Trimming at V came to 1 base and at J to 6 bases, leaving 6 bases not matched to a gene. CDR1 and CDR2 from the germline V gene are SGHVS and FQNEAQ. This CDR3 spans 17 amino acids. The CDR3, as DNA: TGTGCCAGCAGCTTAGAGAGACTAGCGGGAGTCTCCGGGGAGCTGTTTTTT. It codes for CASSLERLAGVSGELFF.

This rearrangement joins TRBV7-7 to TRBJ1-4; 9 nucleotides align to TRBD1. Germline CDR1 SSHAT, CDR2 FNYEAQ (reference sequence). J was trimmed by 4 bases and V by 5 bases; bases with no gene match: 5. The CDR3 consists of 15 residues. The CDR3, as DNA: TGTGCCAGCAGCACCGGGACAGGGCTTAATGAAAAACTGTTTTTT. It encodes CASSTGTGLNEKLFF.

The V call is TRBV20-1, the J call TRBJ1-4; no firm D call. Trimming cost V 1 base and J 6 bases, with 15 bases left between them. This CDR3 comprises 15 residues. Germline lookup yields CDR1 DFQATT and CDR2 SNEGSKA (reference sequence). The CDR3 coding sequence is TGCAGTGCTAGAGTTATAGGAGGGTTGGATGAAAAACTGTTTTTT. Translated, it gives CSARVIGGLDEKLFF.

This clonotype was detected once. The V gene is TRBV10-3, the J gene TRBJ2-5, with a possible D match to TRBD1 (5 bases). Per the germline V gene, CDR1 is ENHRY and CDR2 is SYGVKD. V lost 2 bases and J 4 bases, leaving 11 bases between the germline ends. CDR3 size: 14 residues. CDR3 sequence: CAISELGQGETQYF. DNA of the CDR3: TGTGCCATCAGTGAGCTGGGGCAGGGAGAGACCCAGTACTTC.

The CDR3 sequence is CASSLLPPHAYF. For the CDR3, the DNA is TGTGCCAGCTCACTCCTCCCTCCCCACGCCTACTTC. The rearrangement links TRBV18 to TRBJ2-7; D is unresolved. This CDR3 comprises 12 residues. Germline CDR1 KGHSH, CDR2 LQKENI. V was shortened by 4 bases and J by 13 bases, with 17 bases between the two germline ends.

Note on this clonotype: The CDR3 carries no conserved terminal phenylalanine or tryptophan, so it likely arises from a read error. No DNA is shown, since the ends of the CDR3 on it are uncertain; the CDR3 is the one TCRdb lists. The V call is TRBV19, the J call TRBJ1-1; TRBD1 is the table's D call and was not checked against the DNA. Counting both end residues, the CDR3 totals 10 amino acids. Germline V gene lookup returns CDR1 LNHDA and CDR2 SQIVND (reference sequence). The CDR3 here is CASRPGQIFY.

This sequence joins TRBV20-1 and TRBJ1-6; D not certain. The CDR3 is made up of 12 amino acids. Trimming shortened V by 6 bases and J by 7 bases, and 10 bases separated the two germline ends. Germline CDR1 and CDR2: DFQATT and SNEGSKA (reference sequence). The CDR3 DNA sequence: TGCAGTGCCAGACCGGAGAATTCACCCCTCCACTTT. This gives the protein CSARPENSPLHF.

This rearrangement joins TRBV10-2 to TRBJ2-7; 8 bases match TRBD1. The CDR3 runs to 16 residues. The V gene's germline CDR1 is WSHSY and CDR2 SAAADI. J was trimmed by 2 bases and V by 3 bases; bases with no gene match: 9. CDR3 DNA sequence: TGCGCCAGCAGTGAATCCCAGGGGGCTCTAACCTACGAGCAGTACTTC. Amino acid sequence: CASSESQGALTYEQYF.

This clonotype has at least ten counts. The chain is built from TRBV7-2 and TRBJ2-7; D call uncertain. V lost 4 bases and J 6 bases, leaving 13 bases between the germline ends. Germline values: CDR1 SGHTA, CDR2 FQGNSA. This CDR3 spans 13 amino acids. CDR3 coding DNA: TGTGCCAGCAGCTACTCTGTTCTGCGCGAGCAGTACTTC. Its translation is CASSYSVLREQYF.

This clonotype was counted ten times or more. V is TRBV10-3 and J is TRBJ2-7; D unclear. Deletions cut 4 bases from V and 1 base from J, with 17 bases between. Germline loops: CDR1 ENHRY, CDR2 SYGVKD. The CDR3 runs 16 residues. CDR3 sequence (DNA): TGTGCCATCAGTGTTGGGCACGGCGATACTTCCTACGAGCAGTACTTC. As protein: CAISVGHGDTSYEQYF.

This clonotype was recorded at least ten times. The V call is TRBV20-1, the J call TRBJ1-1; D is possibly TRBD1 (5 bases). Germline lookup yields CDR1 DFQATT and CDR2 SNEGSKA (reference sequence). This CDR3 is built from 15 residues. With 6 bases removed from V and 3 bases from J, the gap between germline ends came to 20 bases. Written as DNA, the CDR3 is TGCAGTGCAAGAACCGCAGGGACTCGTCACACTGAAGCTTTCTTT. Translating it yields CSARTAGTRHTEAFF.

This clonotype was recorded a few times. V gene TRBV12-3 or TRBV12-4 combines with J gene TRBJ2-7; perhaps TRBD2 as D (6 bases). There are 15 residues in the CDR3. Trimming left V 2 bases short and J 2 bases short, with 13 bases between. The chain's CDR3 is CASSLQAGSAYEQYF. In nucleotides, the CDR3 is TGTGCCAGCAGTTTACAAGCGGGTTCTGCCTACGAGCAGTACTTC.

The chain links TRBV10-1 to TRBJ2-7, with TRBD1 identical over 7 bases. This CDR3 comprises 12 residues. Germline CDR1 and CDR2: WNHNN and SYGVQD (reference sequence). J gave up 5 bases and V 11 bases, and 9 bases lay outside the gene matches. The CDR3 here is CAGTAAVHEQYF. Written as DNA, the CDR3 is TGCGCCGGGACAGCAGCGGTCCACGAGCAGTACTTC.